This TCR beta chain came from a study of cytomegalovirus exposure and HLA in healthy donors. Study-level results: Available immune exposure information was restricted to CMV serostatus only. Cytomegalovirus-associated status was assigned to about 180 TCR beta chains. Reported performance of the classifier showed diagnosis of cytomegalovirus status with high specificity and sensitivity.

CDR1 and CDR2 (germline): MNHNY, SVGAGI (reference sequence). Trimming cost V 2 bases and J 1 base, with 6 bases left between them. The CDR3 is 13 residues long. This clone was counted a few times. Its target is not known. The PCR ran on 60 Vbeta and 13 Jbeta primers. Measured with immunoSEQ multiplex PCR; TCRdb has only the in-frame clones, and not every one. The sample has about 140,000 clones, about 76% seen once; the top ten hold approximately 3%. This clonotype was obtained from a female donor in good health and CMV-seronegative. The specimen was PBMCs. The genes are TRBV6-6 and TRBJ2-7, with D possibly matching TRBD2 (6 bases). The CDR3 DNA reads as TGTGCCAGCAGTTACGGGACTTCCTACGAGCAGTACTTC. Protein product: CASSYGTSYEQYF.